The TCR beta chain described here comes from a study of blood T cell repertoires in COVID-19. Whole-study context: The cDNA or gDNA used as material had been derived from T cells, B-cell-depleted T cells, or PBMCs.

Germline V gives CDR1 SEHNR, CDR2 FQNEAQ (reference sequence). This CDR3 is 14 amino acids long. Trimming took 1 base from V and 5 from J, leaving 9 bases between them. The repertoire was sequenced with immunoSEQ multiplex PCR; TCRdb's copy has only in-frame clones and lacks some. The sample has around 55,000 clones; 85% are singletons. This chain uses TRBV7-9 with TRBJ1-5, with a possible D match to TRBD1 (5 bases). Sequenced: peripheral blood. The origin of this receptor is a human donor in a cohort sampled during active COVID-19. CDR3 residues: CASSLEGGDQPQHF. Here the CDR3 DNA reads TGTGCCAGCAGCTTAGAAGGAGGGGATCAGCCCCAGCATTTT.